One sample yielded the 30 T cell receptor beta chains listed below, sequenced in a study of blood T cell repertoires in COVID-19. Profiling relied on immunoSEQ multiplex PCR, and the TCRdb table lists in-frame clones only, not all of them. This table holds roughly 200,000 clones, approximately 80% found once. Sequencing was performed on peripheral blood. The receptors were sampled from a middle-aged woman with COVID-19, enrolled during active disease.

The V gene is TRBV3-1 (or the pseudogene TRBV3-2), the J gene TRBJ2-1; 10 nucleotides line up with TRBD2. CDR1 and CDR2 (germline): LGHDT, YNNKEL (reference sequence). The CDR3 runs 16 residues. V shed 4 bases, J shed 4 bases, and the junction held 7 bases outside the gene matches. The CDR3 loop reads CASSPGPSGGYNEQFF. For the CDR3, the DNA is TGTGCCAGCAGCCCTGGGCCTAGCGGGGGTTACAATGAGCAGTTCTTC.

The rearrangement links TRBV20-1 to TRBJ1-5; D gene ambiguous. Trimming cost V 6 bases and J 6 bases, with 9 bases left between them. The CDR3 is 11 amino acids. CDR1 DFQATT and CDR2 SNEGSKA come from the germline V gene (reference sequence). CDR3 coding DNA: TGCAGTGCCGTAGATGGTCAGCCCCAGCATTTT. This gives the protein CSAVDGQPQHF.

The chain joins TRBV27 to TRBJ1-1; no clear D. Germline-derived CDR1 and CDR2 are MNHEY and SMNVEV (reference sequence). Trimming cost V 3 bases and J 1 base, with 15 bases left between them. The CDR3 runs 16 residues. This CDR3 reads CASSFIGWASNTEAFF. The CDR3 bases are TGTGCCAGCAGTTTCATCGGTTGGGCCTCGAACACTGAAGCTTTCTTT.

CDR3: CASSILSGYTEAFF. Written as DNA, the CDR3 is TGTGCCAGTAGTATACTCTCAGGGTACACTGAAGCTTTCTTT. V is TRBV19 and J is TRBJ1-1; TRBD1 is a possible D gene (5 bases). This CDR3 is 14 amino acids long. Germline lookup yields CDR1 LNHDA and CDR2 SQIVND (reference sequence). V gave up 2 bases and J gave up 3 bases, with 10 bases separating them.

This clone has a handful of counts. The chain links TRBV9 to TRBJ1-6; 11 bases map to TRBD1. The germline V gene has CDR1 SGDLS and CDR2 YYNGEE. The CDR3 has 16 residues. J was trimmed by 6 bases and V by 0 bases; bases with no gene match: 2. The chain's CDR3 is CASSVGDRGINSPLHF. CDR3 in DNA: TGTGCCAGCAGCGTAGGGGACAGGGGGATTAATTCACCCCTCCACTTT.

The chain uses TRBV5-1 and TRBJ1-4; D remains unclear. The V end lost 2 bases, the J end lost 5 bases, and 7 bases lay between the germline ends. There are 13 residues in the CDR3. Looked up from germline, CDR1 is SGHRS and CDR2 is YFSETQ. CDR3 residues: CASSFGENEKLFF. In DNA, the CDR3 is TGCGCCAGCAGCTTCGGGGAGAATGAAAAACTGTTTTTT.

J is TRBJ1-2 and V is TRBV28; 7 bases are shared with TRBD1. CDR1 is MDHEN, CDR2 SYDVKM, per germline. The J segment lost 0 bases and the V segment lost 4 bases, leaving 11 bases of the junction unmatched. CDR3 size: 17 residues. The CDR3 sequence is CASSSIARTGTNYGYTF. The CDR3 DNA reads as TGTGCCAGCAGTTCGATAGCGCGGACAGGTACTAACTATGGCTACACCTTC.

The chain links TRBV11-2 to TRBJ2-1; 9 bases map to TRBD2. Germline CDR1 and CDR2: SGHAT and FQNNGV. This CDR3 is 15 amino acids long. The ends lost 4 bases at V and 10 bases at J; junction bases unmatched: 11. The CDR3 region has the DNA TGTGCCAGCAGCTCGGGACTAGCCGCATTCGGGGAGCAGTTCTTC. Protein: CASSSGLAAFGEQFF. Supplemented by reference TRBV11-2 and TRBJ2-1, the full variable domain reads EAGVAQSPRYKIIEKRQSVAFWCNPISGHATLYWYQQILGQGPKLLIQFQNNGVVDDSQLPKDRFSAERLKGVDSTLKIQPAKLEDSAVYLCASSSGLAAFGEQFFGPGTRLTVL.

V gene TRBV27 combines with J gene TRBJ2-7; TRBD2 aligns across 7 bases. The CDR3 extends over 12 amino acids. Germline V CDR1 and CDR2: MNHEY, SMNVEV (reference sequence). V lost 6 bases and J lost 3; bases outside the gene matches: 2. The CDR3 is CASRWDYYEQYF. In DNA form, the CDR3 reads TGTGCCAGCAGGTGGGACTACTACGAGCAGTACTTC.

CDR3: CASSAGLAGNTGELFF. The CDR3 DNA sequence: TGTGCCAGCAGCGCCGGACTAGCGGGTAACACCGGGGAGCTGTTTTTT. The chain links TRBV9 to TRBJ2-2, with 11 positions matching TRBD2. Germline CDR1 SGDLS, CDR2 YYNGEE. CDR3 length: 16 amino acids. Trimming took 3 bases from V and 2 from J; bases not matched to a gene: 3.

V usage is TRBV10-1 and J usage is TRBJ2-3, with D uncertain. CDR1 is WNHNN, CDR2 SYGVQD, per germline (reference sequence). The CDR3 totals 12 residues. Deletions cut 6 bases from V and 6 bases from J, with 10 bases between. The CDR3 reads CASSPDEDTQYF. CDR3 coding DNA: TGCGCCAGCAGCCCCGATGAGGATACGCAGTATTTT.

The chain couples TRBV7-9 to TRBJ1-2, with TRBD1 matching over 7 bases. Germline CDR1 and CDR2: SEHNR and FQNEAQ (reference sequence). The J segment lost 3 bases and the V segment lost 4 bases, leaving 2 bases of the junction unmatched. The CDR3 runs 13 residues. The CDR3 is CASSSGTDYGYTF. The CDR3 nucleotides read TGTGCCAGCAGCTCGGGGACAGACTATGGCTACACCTTC.

The chain carries TRBV18 and TRBJ2-7; the D gene is possibly TRBD1 (5 bases). Trimming cost V 4 bases and J 6 bases, with 10 bases left between them. Germline V CDR1 and CDR2: KGHSH, LQKENI. CDR3 size: 12 residues. The CDR3 protein is CASSRGHSEQYF. The CDR3 region has the DNA TGTGCCAGCTCACGCGGACACAGCGAGCAGTACTTC.

This clone has just one count. The rearrangement uses TRBV4-1 and TRBJ1-3; no firm D call. Germline V CDR1 and CDR2: MGHRA, YSYEKL. The germline V and J ends were trimmed by 0 bases and 3 bases, with 12 bases remaining between them. This CDR3 region has 16 residues. In nucleotides, the CDR3 is TGCGCCAGCAGCCAAGAGAGGCTTACCTTTGGAAACACCATATATTTT. It yields the protein CASSQERLTFGNTIYF.

The V gene is TRBV7-9, the J gene TRBJ2-7, with no clear D. Germline assignment: CDR1 SEHNR and CDR2 FQNEAQ (reference sequence). Trimming shortened V by 1 base and J by 12 bases, and 19 bases separated the two germline ends. The CDR3 totals 14 residues. CDR3 protein: CASSLVEPSQNLYF. The CDR3 nucleotides read TGTGCCAGCAGCTTAGTGGAGCCTAGTCAGAATCTGTACTTC.

The chain has TRBV7-6 and TRBJ1-4; 8 bases match TRBD1. Germline trimming cut 5 bases from V and 0 bases from J; bases unmatched to any gene: 11. This CDR3 has 18 amino acids. Per the germline V gene, CDR1 is SGHVS and CDR2 is FNYEAQ. The DNA of the CDR3 is TGTGCCAGCAGCGAGGTCCAGGGGGCCCTTGCAACTAATGAAAAACTGTTTTTT. It yields the protein CASSEVQGALATNEKLFF.

J is TRBJ2-2 and V is TRBV7-9; TRBD2 aligns across 7 bases. CDR1 is SEHNR, CDR2 FQNEAQ, per germline (reference sequence). Germline trimming cut 5 bases from V and 4 bases from J; bases unmatched to any gene: 19. The CDR3 is made up of 19 amino acids. The CDR3 coding sequence is TGTGCCAGCAGCCCCGATATGCCTACCGGGACTACCTTCACCGGGGAGCTGTTTTTT. Amino acids: CASSPDMPTGTTFTGELFF.

The V call is TRBV2, the J call TRBJ1-2; TRBD1 matches 8 bases. V was clipped by 9 bases and J by 2 bases; unmatched bases: 14. CDR3 length equals 16 residues. Germline values: CDR1 SNHLY, CDR2 FYNNEI. CDR3 in amino acids: CASIPRDRYRNYGYTF. CDR3 sequence (DNA): TGTGCCAGTATCCCCCGGGACAGGTATCGGAACTATGGCTACACCTTC.

The chain recombines TRBV6-5 with TRBJ1-1; D gene uncertain. The CDR3 is 12 residues long. Germline values: CDR1 MNHEY, CDR2 SVGAGI. V was clipped by 0 bases and J by 4 bases, with 3 bases between them. CDR3 amino acids: CASSYSSTEAFF. CDR3 coding DNA: TGTGCCAGCAGTTACTCCAGCACTGAAGCTTTCTTT.

V usage is TRBV12-3 or TRBV12-4 and J usage is TRBJ1-1, with a tentative D call TRBD1 (6 bases). The CDR3 loop spans 13 amino acids. Trimming shortened V by 11 bases and J by 10 bases, and 23 bases separated the two germline ends. CDR3 sequence (DNA): TGTGCCCGATGGGGGCCCCTGAAAGCTGCAGCTTTCTTT. Translation: CARWGPLKAAAFF.

This clone was picked up a small number of times. This sequence joins TRBV5-3 and TRBJ1-2; 8 bases are a match to TRBD1. TRBV5-3 is an ORF for which the function is uncertain. J gave up 3 bases and V 0 bases, and 7 bases lay outside the gene matches. The length of the CDR3 is 16 residues. CDR3 coding DNA: TGTGCCAGAAGCTTGGCACGGGCAGGGGGCGACTATGGCTACACCTTC. Translation gives CARSLARAGGDYGYTF.

The CDR3 region has the DNA TGTGCCAGCAGTCCCACGGGAGGGCCTAGGGAGACCCAGTACTTC. Translating it yields CASSPTGGPRETQYF. This chain connects TRBV27 to TRBJ2-5, with TRBD2 identical over 8 bases. This CDR3 comprises 15 residues. CDR1 is MNHEY and CDR2 is SMNVEV in the germline V gene (reference sequence). J lost 5 bases, V lost 5 bases, and 10 bases had no gene match.

The chain has TRBV7-8 and TRBJ1-6; D gene uncertain. Looked up from germline, CDR1 is SGHVS and CDR2 is FQNEAQ. V shed 1 base and J shed 4 bases, with 11 bases lying between them. This CDR3 is built from 16 residues. In DNA form, the CDR3 reads TGTGCCAGCAGCTTAGTTGGCCAGGCTTATAATTCACCCCTCCACTTT. This gives the protein CASSLVGQAYNSPLHF.

The chain joins TRBV23-1 to TRBJ1-2, with 8 bases lining up with TRBD1. TRBV23-1 is an open reading frame, and its role is uncertain. Trimming took 8 bases from V and 2 from J; bases not matched to a gene: 7. This CDR3 is 14 amino acids long. The CDR3 coding sequence is TGCGCCAGCGCTAGGGACAGGAGAAACTATGGCTACACCTTC. Its protein product is CASARDRRNYGYTF.

The chain is built from TRBV2 and TRBJ2-1, with 12 bases aligning to TRBD2. The V and J ends lost 6 bases and 7 bases, in that order; junction bases with no gene match: 13. The CDR3 contains 17 residues. CDR1 and CDR2 from the germline V gene are SNHLY and FYNNEI. This chain's CDR3 is CASRKWTSGTQENEQFF. The DNA of the CDR3 is TGTGCCAGCAGGAAATGGACTAGCGGGACTCAGGAAAATGAGCAGTTCTTC.

The chain recombines TRBV6-6 with TRBJ1-2, with 8 nucleotides matching TRBD1. Germline lookup yields CDR1 MNHNY and CDR2 SVGAGI (reference sequence). The CDR3 loop spans 13 amino acids. V was pared by 4 bases and J by 5 bases, with 3 bases of the junction left unmatched. The CDR3 loop is CASSSTGDYGYTF. Here the CDR3 DNA reads TGTGCCAGCAGTTCGACAGGGGATTATGGCTACACCTTC.

The chain joins TRBV5-5 to TRBJ1-2, with D possibly being TRBD1 (6 bases). This CDR3 spans 15 amino acids. Trimming pared 0 bases from V and 8 bases from J, leaving 17 bases between. In germline, CDR1 is SGHKS, CDR2 YYEKEE (reference sequence). The CDR3 coding sequence is TGTGCCAGCAGCTTGGAGACAGGCGACGAGAGAGGCTACACCTTC. Translation gives CASSLETGDERGYTF.

The chain employs TRBV11-3 and TRBJ2-1, with a possible D match to TRBD2 (5 bases). Germline V gene sequence: CDR1 SGHNT, CDR2 YENEEA. This CDR3 spans 14 amino acids. The ends were cut back, 8 bases at V and 12 bases at J, with 23 bases in the middle. The CDR3 nucleotides read TGTGCCAGCTCTGCTCGTTTGGCGGGCCGAAGGCAGTTCTTC. Protein: CASSARLAGRRQFF. Full variable domain (missing parts from reference TRBV11-3 and TRBJ2-1): EAGVVQSPRYKIIEKKQPVAFWCNPISGHNTLYWYLQNLGQGPELLIRYENEEAVDDSQLPKDRFSAERLKGVDSTLKIQPAELGDSAVYLCASSARLAGRRQFFGPGTRLTVL.

This chain's CDR3 is CSVRTGWTEAFF. CDR3 in DNA: TGCAGCGTTCGGACAGGATGGACTGAAGCTTTCTTT. The rearrangement uses TRBV29-1 and TRBJ1-1; 7 nucleotides match TRBD1. V lost 5 bases, J lost 5 bases, and 5 bases stayed unmatched. CDR1 and CDR2 from the germline V gene are SQVTM and ANQGSEA. The CDR3 spans 12 residues. The full variable domain, with the rest looked up from reference TRBV29-1 and TRBJ1-1, is SAVISQKPSRDICQRGTSLTIQCQVDSQVTMMFWYRQQPGQSLTLIATANQGSEATYESGFVIDKFPISRPNLTFSTLTVSNMSPEDSSIYLCSVRTGWTEAFFGQGTRLTVV.

The J gene is TRBJ2-1, the V gene TRBV24-1; 10 nucleotides match TRBD1. The CDR3 totals 18 residues. The V and J ends lost 3 bases and 6 bases, in that order; junction bases with no gene match: 13. CDR1 and CDR2 from the germline V gene are KGHDR and SFDVKD. In nucleotides, the CDR3 is TGTGCCACCAGTGATCCAAGACCGGGACAGGGGTTCGCCAATGAGCAGTTCTTC. As protein: CATSDPRPGQGFANEQFF.